This TCR beta chain was recorded in a study of vaccination effects on CD4 cells after COVID-19. Once cultured for nine to ten days, the cells underwent separation to obtain CD4+ T cells. Vaccine administered to participants consisted of two doses of either BNT162b2 or mRNA-1273. Fresh IL-2-containing medium replaced half the medium on days 3 and 7. As to this clone: Its antigen is undetermined.

V trimming: 6 bases; J trimming: 2 bases; junction bases outside the gene matches: 11. Germline assignment: CDR1 SEHNR and CDR2 FQNEAQ (reference sequence). The CDR3 runs to 16 residues. Measured with immunoSEQ multiplex PCR; TCRdb has only the in-frame clones, and not every one. The sample includes fewer than 60,000 clones, 78% of them seen just once. Study findings and constraints: Researchers reported few convalescent patients and no early post-infection timepoints in the study.

This receptor was obtained from a human donor who received a COVID-19 vaccine. V usage is TRBV7-9 and J usage is TRBJ1-2; 8 nucleotides agree with TRBD1. The material sequenced was CD4+ T cells from PBMCs cultured without peptide, taken after COVID-19 vaccination. The CDR3 bases are TGTGCCAGCAGTCTTGGACAGGGTAATGGGAACTATGGCTACACCTTC. Encoded protein: CASSLGQGNGNYGYTF. Combining the CDR3 with reference TRBV7-9 and TRBJ1-2 gives the whole variable domain DTGVSQNPRHKITKRGQNVTFRCDPISEHNRLYWYRQTLGQGPEFLTYFQNEAQLEKSRLLSDRFSAERPKGSFSTLEIQRTEQGDSAMYLCASSLGQGNGNYGYTFGSGTRLTVV.